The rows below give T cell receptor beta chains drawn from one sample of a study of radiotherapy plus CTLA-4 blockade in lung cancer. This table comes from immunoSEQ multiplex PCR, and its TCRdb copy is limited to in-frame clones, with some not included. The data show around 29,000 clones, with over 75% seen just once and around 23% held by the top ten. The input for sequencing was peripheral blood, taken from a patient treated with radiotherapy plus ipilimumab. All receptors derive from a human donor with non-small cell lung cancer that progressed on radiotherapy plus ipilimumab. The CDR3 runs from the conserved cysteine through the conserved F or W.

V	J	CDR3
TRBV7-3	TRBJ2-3	CASSLMRGGDIDTQYF
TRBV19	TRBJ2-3	CASRPSHTDTQYF
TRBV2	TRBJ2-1	CARRYPGNGNEQFF
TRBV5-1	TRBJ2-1	CASSVGQGANNEQFF
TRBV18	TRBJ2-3	CASSSIREAGDTQYF
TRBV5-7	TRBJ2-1	CASSSGQRVHDEQFF
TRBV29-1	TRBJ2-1	CSVVGGGGRGEQFF
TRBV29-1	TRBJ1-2	CSVEADRASYGYTF
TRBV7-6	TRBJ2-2	CASRLLGLAGELFF
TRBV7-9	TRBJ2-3	CASSLTSGGADTQYF
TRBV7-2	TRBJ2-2	CASSAYTGELFF